A selection of T cell receptor beta chains follows, all from one sample in a study of blood T cell repertoires in COVID-19. Some clones are missing from TCRdb's copy, which holds only in-frame ones; the method was immunoSEQ multiplex PCR. The profile covers roughly 300,000 clones, with around 86% appearing a single time and roughly a tenth taken by the ten largest. The sequencing input was PBMCs or T cells enriched from blood (not recorded which). The source of these receptors is a woman aged 18 to 35 who had recovered from COVID-19. The CDR3 runs from the conserved cysteine through the conserved F or W. A D gene is named only where the DNA matches it firmly. Clone size is shown for a subset of rows, as once, few, many or a class of expanded clone.

V	size	D	J	DNA	CDR3
TRBV28	-	TRBD1	TRBJ1-6	TGTGCCAGCAGTTTGCACAGGGGTTATAATTCACCCCTCCACTTT	CASSLHRGYNSPLHF
TRBV9	once	TRBD1	TRBJ1-4	TGTGCCAGCAGCGCGACAGGGGCGGGGACCCGTGAAAAACTGTTTTTT	CASSATGAGTREKLFF
TRBV10-1	once	-	TRBJ2-5	TGCGCCAGCAGTGAGGCGGGATCCGGGGAGACCCAGTACTTC	CASSEAGSGETQYF
TRBV6-6	-	TRBD1	TRBJ1-5	TGTGCCAGCGGGGACAGGGGTCATCAGCCCCAGCATTTT	CASGDRGHQPQHF
TRBV5-5	-	TRBD1	TRBJ1-6	TGTGCCAGCAGCCGGACAGGGATTAATTCACCCCTCCACTTT	CASSRTGINSPLHF
TRBV28	-	-	TRBJ1-4	TGTGCCAGCAGTTCCCTCGGGGGGACGGGAAATGAAAAACTGTTTTTT	CASSSLGGTGNEKLFF
TRBV14	-	TRBD1	TRBJ1-2	TGTGCCAGCAGCCCTAGGACAGGGACAGGCTACACCTTC	CASSPRTGTGYTF
TRBV4-2	-	TRBD1	TRBJ1-1	TGTGCCAGCAGCCAAGATGGGACAGGGACCACTGAAGCTTTCTTT	CASSQDGTGTTEAFF
TRBV6-5	-	-	TRBJ1-1	TGTGCCAGCAGTTACGGACAGCCGAACACTGAAGCTTTCTTT	CASSYGQPNTEAFF
TRBV29-1	-	-	TRBJ1-1	TGCAGCGTACACAGGGATTGGGGTCACACTGAAGCTTTCTTT	CSVHRDWGHTEAFF
TRBV9	once	-	TRBJ1-1	TGTGCCAGCAGCCCCGGGACACAGAACACTGAAGCTTTCTTT	CASSPGTQNTEAFF
TRBV10-3	once	-	TRBJ1-4	TGTGCCATCAGTGACCAAAATGAAAAACTGTTTTTT	CAISDQNEKLFF
TRBV24-1	-	-	TRBJ2-1	TGTGCCACCAGTAGTATACAGGGAGACTACAATGAGCAGTTCTTC	CATSSIQGDYNEQFF
TRBV7-9	-	-	TRBJ1-1	TGTGCCAGCAGCAGAGGACACTTAGAAGCTTTCTTT	CASSRGHLEAFF
TRBV3-1/TRBV3-2	-	-	TRBJ1-1	TGTGCCAGCAGTAGACAGGAATTGAACACTGAAGCTTTCTTT	CASSRQELNTEAFF
TRBV6-5	-	TRBD1	TRBJ1-3	TGTGCCAGCTCTGACAGGGGAGATGGAAACACCATATATTTT	CASSDRGDGNTIYF
TRBV11-2	-	-	TRBJ1-1	TGTGCCAGCAGCCCGACCGGGACTCAGAGCTACACTGAAGCTTTCTTT	CASSPTGTQSYTEAFF
TRBV5-1	-	TRBD1	TRBJ1-1	TGCGCCAGCAGCTTGGGACAGGGGACCACTGAAGCTTTCTTT	CASSLGQGTTEAFF
TRBV4-1	-	TRBD1	TRBJ1-5	TGCGCCAGCAGCCAAGGGGGCAGGGGGCGAAATCAGCCCCAGCATTTT	CASSQGGRGRNQPQHF
TRBV7-9	once	TRBD1	TRBJ2-7	TGTGCCAGCGCGCAAGGGGGACAGAATGTGCAGTACTTC	CASAQGGQNVQYF
TRBV5-1	-	-	TRBJ1-1	TGCGCCAGCAGCTTGGCCCCACAGAACACTGAAGCTTTCTTT	CASSLAPQNTEAFF
TRBV4-1	-	-	TRBJ2-6	TGCGCCAGCAGCCAAGATCATTCGCGGGGGGCCAACGTCCTGACTTTC	CASSQDHSRGANVLTF
TRBV20-1	-	-	TRBJ1-2	TGCAGTGCTAAGACCCCAGGCACCTTC	CSAKTPGTF
TRBV28	-	-	TRBJ1-5	TGTGCCAGCAGCACAGGGAATCAGCCCCAGCATTTT	CASSTGNQPQHF
TRBV4-1	once	-	TRBJ2-3	TGCGCCAGCAGCCACCTTTCCCAAGCTGGAGTAAGCACAGATACGCAGTATTTT	CASSHLSQAGVSTDTQYF
TRBV18	-	-	TRBJ2-1	TGTGCCAGCTCACCCTTGGCAGTCTCCTACAATGAGCAGTTCTTC	CASSPLAVSYNEQFF
TRBV7-6	-	TRBD1	TRBJ1-2	TGTGCCAGCAGCTTAGCGCTTGGACAGGGGGCTGACTATGGCTACACCTTC	CASSLALGQGADYGYTF
TRBV7-8	-	-	TRBJ1-5	TGTGCCAGCAGCTTAGTTGGTGGGGCTGGTCAGCCCCAGCATTTT	CASSLVGGAGQPQHF
TRBV9	once	-	TRBJ1-1	TGTGCCAGCAGCGTAGATTCAGGCCCCATGAACACTGAAGCTTTCTTT	CASSVDSGPMNTEAFF
TRBV5-1	-	-	TRBJ1-5	TGCGCCAGCAGCTTGCGGTCAGGGAATCAGCCCCAGCATTTT	CASSLRSGNQPQHF
TRBV5-1	-	TRBD1	TRBJ2-2	TGCGCCAGCAGCAAAGTACTACAGGGGGCCGGGGAGCTGTTTTTT	CASSKVLQGAGELFF
TRBV6-5	-	-	TRBJ1-2	TGTGCCAGCAGTTACTCGACAGCTAAGCACTATGGCTACACCTTC	CASSYSTAKHYGYTF
TRBV7-3	-	-	TRBJ1-1	TGTGCCAGCAGGCGGGGAAACACTGAAGCTTTCTTT	CASRRGNTEAFF
TRBV5-1	-	-	TRBJ2-3	TGCGCCAGCAGCGGGAGTGCAGATACGCAGTATTTT	CASSGSADTQYF
TRBV18	-	-	TRBJ1-6	TGTGCCAGCTCCCTAGAGGAGCTTTCACCCCTCCACTTT	CASSLEELSPLHF
TRBV21-1	-	-	TRBJ1-2	TGTGCCAGCAGCAGACCCGGAGACTATGGCTACACCTTC	CASSRPGDYGYTF
TRBV7-3	-	-	TRBJ1-1	TGTGCCAGCAGCACGCTGGGAGGCACTGAAGCTTTCTTT	CASSTLGGTEAFF
TRBV4-1	-	-	TRBJ2-7	TGCGCCAGCAGCCAAGCAGAAGGACTTTCAAAGTACAGCGAGCAGTACTTC	CASSQAEGLSKYSEQYF
TRBV18	-	-	TRBJ1-1	TGTGCCAGCTCACCATCGGTACAGGCCCTTAACACTGAAGCTTTCTTT	CASSPSVQALNTEAFF
TRBV2	-	TRBD1	TRBJ1-6	TGTGCCAGCAGTGATTTGTTTGGACAGGGAAATTCACCCCTCCACTTT	CASSDLFGQGNSPLHF
TRBV28	-	-	TRBJ1-1	TGTGCCAGCAGTTTAATTCTCCCGTGGCTGATGAACACTGAAGCTTTCTTT	CASSLILPWLMNTEAFF
TRBV1	few	-	TRBJ2-3	TGCACCAGCAGCTCTACCGTTGCCCTTGTCGCAGATACGCAGTATTTT	CTSSSTVALVADTQYF
TRBV5-1	-	TRBD1	TRBJ2-2	TGCGCCAGCAGCACTGGACAGGCCGGGGAGCTGTTTTTT	CASSTGQAGELFF
TRBV13	-	-	TRBJ2-3	TGTGCCAGCAGCTTAGCCGCGGGCCCGAATACGCAGTATTTT	CASSLAAGPNTQYF
TRBV4-1	-	TRBD1	TRBJ1-1	TGCGCCAGCAGCCAAGATGAAGGGGGCGGGCAAGCTTTCTTT	CASSQDEGGGQAFF
TRBV20-1	-	-	TRBJ1-1	TGCAGTGCTAGTAGGGGGGGGACGTCTGAAGCTTTCTTT	CSASRGGTSEAFF
TRBV7-3	-	TRBD2	TRBJ2-3	TGTGCCAGCAGCGTCTCCGGGACTAGTCCGAGCATCGATACGCAGTATTTT	CASSVSGTSPSIDTQYF
TRBV12-5	-	-	TRBJ1-5	TGTCCAAGTGGACAGCGCAATCAGCCCCAGCATTTT	CPSGQRNQPQHF
TRBV5-1	once	TRBD1	TRBJ2-7	TGCGCCAGCAGCCCCGGGACAGGGGGATACGAGCAGTACTTC	CASSPGTGGYEQYF
TRBV5-1	-	TRBD2	TRBJ2-1	TGCGCCAGCAGGAAGGGGACTAGCGGAAATGAGCAGTTCTTC	CASRKGTSGNEQFF
TRBV13	-	TRBD2	TRBJ2-3	TGTGCCAGCAGCTTCCGACTGACGCTAGCGGGAGGATCAGATACGCAGTATTTT	CASSFRLTLAGGSDTQYF
TRBV3-1/TRBV3-2	-	-	TRBJ1-3	TGTGCCAGCAGCCACGGACAGTTCGGAAACACCATATATTTT	CASSHGQFGNTIYF